The sequence of this TCR beta chain was determined in a study of T cell changes during pregnancy in multiple sclerosis. Germline assignment: CDR1 SEHNR and CDR2 FQNEAQ (reference sequence). V lost 7 bases to trimming and J lost 7 bases; unmatched junction nucleotides: 8. The CDR3 extends over 13 amino acids. Assay used: immunoSEQ multiplex PCR; TCRdb lists only in-frame clones, some missing. The sample carries approximately 90,000 clones, around 92% recorded once. The receptor's source is a female donor in good health, enrolled as a control in a pregnancy study. Here the sequenced sample was peripheral blood, taken after pregnancy. The chain has TRBV7-9 and TRBJ2-7; 9 nucleotides agree with TRBD2. As DNA, the CDR3 is TGTGCCAGCATCACGGCGGGGGGGAAAGAGCAGTACTTC. Residues: CASITAGGKEQYF. The whole variable domain, remainder taken from reference TRBV7-9 and TRBJ2-7, is DTGVSQNPRHKITKRGQNVTFRCDPISEHNRLYWYRQTLGQGPEFLTYFQNEAQLEKSRLLSDRFSAERPKGSFSTLEIQRTEQGDSAMYLCASITAGGKEQYFGPGTRLTVT.